This TCR beta chain was found in a study of blood T cells in healthy people across ages. Study-wide points: Roughly linear declines in TCR beta diversity per million T cells occurred with age.

There are 15 residues in the CDR3. Looked up from germline, CDR1 is SGHNT and CDR2 is YYREEE (reference sequence). Deletions cut 1 base from V and 6 bases from J, with 15 bases between. Comments on this clonotype: Its antigen is not identified.

For the second PCR, which ran for about 7 to 11 cycles, a sample-barcoded 5' primer and a J-beta primer mix were used. Each of the samples gave a minimum of 3 million paired-end reads that contained CDR3. TCRdb re-analysed the 5' RACE reads in MiXCR, keeping a single row per CDR3 protein. In the table there are roughly 1,300,000 distinct CDR3 sequences, 59% of which are singletons. The sequenced material came from blood. This receptor was identified in a man younger than 35 in good health. The chain employs TRBV5-4 and TRBJ2-3, with D possibly TRBD2 on 7 matching bases. CDR3 residues: CASSLSGGGEDTQYF. CDR3 nucleotide sequence: TGTGCCAGCAGCTTGAGCGGCGGGGGCGAGGATACGCAGTATTTT.